Given below is one T cell receptor (beta chain) in context. Its antigen is unidentified. Vbeta (60) and Jbeta (13) primers were used in the PCR. Assay used: immunoSEQ multiplex PCR; TCRdb lists only in-frame clones, some missing. The table shows about 170,000 clones, with 85% occurring only once. V trimming: 1 base; J trimming: 2 bases; junction bases outside the gene matches: 0. CDR1 and CDR2 (germline): SGHAT, FQNNGV. The CDR3 is made up of 14 amino acids. The record originates from a study of cytomegalovirus exposure and HLA in healthy donors. Study-wide findings and caveats: The majority of CMV-associated TCR beta chains were reported as apparently HLA-restricted in a later analysis. In a later analysis, at a false discovery rate of 0.05, 16,951 TCR beta sequences were associated with HLA alleles.

This rearrangement joins TRBV11-2 to TRBJ2-7; 9 bases agree with TRBD1. Sequencing used PBMCs. This TCR was recovered from a boy aged 2-15 years in good health and CMV-seronegative. CDR3 loop: CASSLGTGAYEQYF. For the CDR3, the DNA is TGTGCCAGCAGCTTAGGGACAGGGGCCTACGAGCAGTACTTC.